This T cell receptor (beta chain) was sequenced for a study of OX40 agonist ivuxolimab in advanced cancers. With respect to the entire study: Ivuxolimab was an agonistic, fully human IgG2 monoclonal antibody directed against OX40 (CD134), a costimulatory receptor. Intravenous ivuxolimab was administered to patients every 2 weeks at six dose levels: 0.01, 0.1, 0.3, 1.5, 3 and 10 mg/kg. Of the approximately 50 patients in dose escalation, about 20 had hepatocellular carcinoma, about 15 had melanoma, 9 had renal cell carcinoma and 9 had head and neck cancer. The dose-escalation cohort was about 86% male with a mean age of approximately 59 years, ranging from about 23 to 85. Prior anti-PD-1, anti-PD-L1 or anti-CTLA-4 therapy was permitted, and approximately 42% of dose-escalation patients had received checkpoint inhibitors. Three dose-escalation patients achieved partial responses, one with hepatocellular carcinoma and two with cutaneous melanoma. Peripheral TCRbeta sequencing aimed to test whether ivuxolimab altered TCR sequence diversity and caused clonal T-cell expansion. The paper covers the monotherapy dose-escalation part of the phase I ivuxolimab trial, which included N of about 50 patients.

The trial excluded patients who had a history of autoimmune disease or were on systemic immunosuppression. Peripheral blood for TCR sequencing was collected from all dose cohorts at baseline, on cycle 4 day 1, and on cycle 7 day 1. The samples were taken from a phase I, first-in-human, multicenter, open-label dose-escalation trial of ivuxolimab. Adults with locally advanced or metastatic melanoma, renal cell carcinoma, hepatocellular carcinoma or head and neck squamous cell carcinoma were enrolled in the trial. Before TCR sequencing, CD4+ T cells and CD8+ T cells from peripheral blood were sorted into separate populations. Broad study findings and their caveats: After ivuxolimab, more expanded clones were found on average in CD8+ T cells than in CD4+ T cells. Low levels of normalized T-cell clonal expansion were also seen in some nonresponding patients. In partial responders in the 0.1-3.0 mg/kg groups, normalized peripheral clonal expansion was found to be among the lowest, especially among CD8+ T cells. At doses from 0.1 to 3.0 mg/kg, clonal expansion was seen in both CD4+ and CD8+ blood T cells between baseline and week 6. Which antigens the clonally expanded peripheral T cells were specific for was not determined.

For sequencing of the TCRbeta CDR3 region, genomic DNA was extracted from the sorted cells. The immunoSEQ Assay was used for sequencing of TCRbeta CDR3 regions. Here the immuneACCESS table is served through TCRdb, limited to in-frame sequences with V and J called. Missing clones are a known gap in these copies; in checked studies unresolved V genes cover under half, and the rest lacks a known reason. This sample lists tens of thousands of clones; 80% to 90% were detected once. Jointly, the top ten make up roughly 0.33% of the sample. V and J are trimmed by 2 bases and 5 bases, and the gene matches miss 3 bases of the junction. The cysteine opens and the phenylalanine closes a CDR3 of 15 amino acids. Of the read, only the CDR3 DNA is kept; its 45 bases are in frame from base 1. CDR1 and CDR2 were assigned from the germline V gene as SGHTA and FQGTGA. Details on this clone: Its recognized antigen is unknown. Nothing much larger sits one base from this clone, and base qualities are not available.

The rearrangement joined TRBV7-3 to TRBJ1-2; 12 bases in the junction line up with TRBD1. This sequence was found in an adult with an advanced solid tumor such as melanoma, head and neck, liver or kidney cancer. The source was CD4+ or CD8+ T cells sorted from blood, collected in a trial of the OX40 agonist ivuxolimab. The CDR3 protein: CASSLGTGGVYGYTF. The DNA reads TGTGCCAGCAGCTTAGGGACAGGGGGCGTTTATGGCTACACCTTC. Full variable domain (CDR3 extended with the reference TRBV7-3 and TRBJ1-2 proteins): GAGVSQTPSNKVTEKGKYVELRCDPISGHTALYWYRQSLGQGPEFLIYFQGTGAADDSGLPNDRFFAVRPEGSVSTLKIQRTERGDSAVYLCASSLGTGGVYGYTFGSGTRLTVV.